What follows describes a single T cell receptor beta chain. The data stem from a study of CD8 T cells in ankylosing spondylitis. Each CDR3 protein gets one entry after TCRdb re-called the 5' RACE reads with MiXCR. This sample has more than 60,000 distinct CDR3 sequences, with around 6.4% found just once. The V gene end was trimmed by 7 bases and the J gene end by 3 bases; junction bases not matched to a gene: 9. Germline V gives CDR1 LNHDA, CDR2 SQIVND (reference sequence). The CDR3 totals 15 residues. V and J are TRBV19 and TRBJ2-5; 9 bases are a match to TRBD2. The source material was synovial fluid, either unsorted or a sorted T cell fraction (not recorded which). This TCR was recovered from a male donor with ankylosing spondylitis. The CDR3 DNA is TGTGCCAGTACTGAATCGGGACTAGCCAAAGAGACCCAGTACTTC. Translating it yields CASTESGLAKETQYF.